These T cell receptor beta chains were read from a single sample in a study of blood T cell repertoires in COVID-19. Assay used: immunoSEQ multiplex PCR; TCRdb lists only in-frame clones, some missing. The sample holds under 150,000 clones, around nine tenths seen once. Sequences were obtained from PBMCs or T cells enriched from blood (not recorded which). The source of these receptors is a woman in her forties or fifties who had recovered from COVID-19. Both conserved end residues are part of each CDR3. Rows may omit the clone size; those that give it use once, few, many or a size class.

>TRBJ2-1|TRBV15|once
CATSRRLAGGNEQFF
>TRBJ1-2|TRBV6-6|once
CASREPGQGGGYTF
>TRBJ1-2|TRBV18|-
CASSPSTGRGQNYGYTF
>TRBJ1-1|TRBV6-5|-
CASSTGSPEAFF
>TRBJ2-1|TRBV6-5|-
CASSYSTGGLSNEQFF
>TRBJ2-2|TRBV27|-
CASSSLRAGGNTGELFF
>TRBJ1-1|TRBV30|-
CAWRQGVSYTEAFF
>TRBJ1-5|TRBV10-3|-
CAIMEDQPQHF
>TRBJ2-7|TRBV10-1|-
CASSIGQNYEQYF
>TRBJ2-7|TRBV7-9|-
CASSAVSGTSAYEQYF
>TRBJ2-1|TRBV3-1/TRBV3-2|-
CASSQLQSSYNEQFF
>TRBJ2-3|TRBV19|-
CASSSRQGRTDTQYF
>TRBJ1-4|TRBV6-1|-
CASSEDHYEKLFF
>TRBJ1-2|TRBV12-2|few
CARGEQNYGYTF
>TRBJ1-2|TRBV29-1|-
CSVDVDSLANYGYTF
>TRBJ2-1|TRBV7-2|once
CASSLVTDRAVEQFF
>TRBJ1-1|TRBV6-2/TRBV6-3|-
CASSRRQGADTEAFF
>TRBJ2-7|TRBV7-3|few
CASSPTGSYEQYF